This entry features one TCR beta chain sequence. The V and J ends lost 1 base and 2 bases, in that order; junction bases with no gene match: 9. This CDR3 contains 17 residues. The germline V gene has CDR1 MGHRA and CDR2 YSYEKL. The sample originates from a study of control samples from healthy donors and cancer patients. Measured with immunoSEQ multiplex PCR; TCRdb has only the in-frame clones, and not every one. The repertoire holds some 120,000 clones, with less than 95% as singletons. The TCR originated in a man aged 25-45 years in good health. The sequencing input was blood. This chain joins TRBV4-1 and TRBJ2-5, with TRBD2 matching 8 bases. CDR3 sequence reads: CASSQVGNSGGQETQYF. The CDR3 DNA is TGCGCCAGCAGCCAAGTCGGCAACAGCGGGGGACAAGAGACCCAGTACTTC.